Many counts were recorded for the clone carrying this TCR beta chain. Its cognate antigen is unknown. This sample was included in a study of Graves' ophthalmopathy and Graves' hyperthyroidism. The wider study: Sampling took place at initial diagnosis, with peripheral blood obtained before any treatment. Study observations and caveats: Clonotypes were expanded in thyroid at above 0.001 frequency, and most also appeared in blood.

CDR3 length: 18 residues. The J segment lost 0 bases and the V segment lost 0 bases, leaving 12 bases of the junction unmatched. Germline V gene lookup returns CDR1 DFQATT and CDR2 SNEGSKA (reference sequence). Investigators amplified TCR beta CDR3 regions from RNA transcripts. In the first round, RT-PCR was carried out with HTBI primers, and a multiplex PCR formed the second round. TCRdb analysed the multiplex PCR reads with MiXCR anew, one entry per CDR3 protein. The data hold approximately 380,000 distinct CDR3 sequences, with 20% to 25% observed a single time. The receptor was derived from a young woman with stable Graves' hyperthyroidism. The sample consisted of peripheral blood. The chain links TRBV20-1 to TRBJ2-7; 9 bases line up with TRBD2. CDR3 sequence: CSARDWVNAGGSSYEQYF. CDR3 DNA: TGCAGTGCTAGAGATTGGGTTAATGCGGGAGGGAGCTCCTACGAGCAGTACTTC.